This TCR beta chain originates from a study of beta chain features in type 1 diabetes. Study-wide results and caveats: A moderate, significant TCRB CDR3 shortening appeared in type 1 diabetes across four CD4+ subsets. In type 1 diabetes patients, VDJ junctions had fewer insertions; deletions at these junctions were more frequent. Still unanswered here is whether HLA type influences TCRB rearrangement.

Concerning this clone: As yet, its antigen is unknown.

TCRB transcripts that were expressed got sequenced, as all of the isolated RNA had been reverse transcribed. TCRdb's copy holds only in-frame clones and misses some; the assay was immunoSEQ multiplex PCR. The data hold approximately 250,000 clones, with roughly 24% observed a single time. Via the markers CD45RO/CCR7/CD25/CD127/CD95/CD27, stem cell-like memory, regulatory, central memory and naive CD4+ cells were sorted. Between the trimmed V and J ends, which lost 2 bases and 1 base, there was a span of 11 bases. This CDR3 has 14 amino acids. CDR1 and CDR2 (germline): GTSNPN, SVGIG (reference sequence).

The sample was naive CD4+ T cells from blood. The receptor's source is a young woman with type 1 diabetes. The chain carries TRBV30 and TRBJ1-1; D gene uncertain. The CDR3 DNA reads as TGTGCCTGGAGTCTCACAGTGACGAACACTGAAGCTTTCTTT. It is translated as CAWSLTVTNTEAFF.